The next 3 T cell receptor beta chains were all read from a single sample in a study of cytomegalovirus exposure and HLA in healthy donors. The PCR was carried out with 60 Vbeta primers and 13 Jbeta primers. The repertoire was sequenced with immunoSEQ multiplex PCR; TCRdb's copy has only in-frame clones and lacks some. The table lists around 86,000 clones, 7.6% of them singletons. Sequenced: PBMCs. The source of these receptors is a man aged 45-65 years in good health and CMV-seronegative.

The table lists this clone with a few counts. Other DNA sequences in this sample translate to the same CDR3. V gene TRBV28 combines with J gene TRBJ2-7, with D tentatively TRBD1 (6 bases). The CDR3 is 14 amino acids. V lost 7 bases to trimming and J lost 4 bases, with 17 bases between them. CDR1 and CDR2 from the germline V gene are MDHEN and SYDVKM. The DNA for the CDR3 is TGTGCCAGCACCGTGGGGGCAGTTCCATACGAGCAGTACTTC. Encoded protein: CASTVGAVPYEQYF. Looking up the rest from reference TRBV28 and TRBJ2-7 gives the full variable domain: DVKVTQSSRYLVKRTGEKVFLECVQDMDHENMFWYRQDPGLGLRLIYFSYDVKMKEKGDIPEGYSVSREKKERFSLILESASTNQTSMYLCASTVGAVPYEQYFGPGTRLTVT.

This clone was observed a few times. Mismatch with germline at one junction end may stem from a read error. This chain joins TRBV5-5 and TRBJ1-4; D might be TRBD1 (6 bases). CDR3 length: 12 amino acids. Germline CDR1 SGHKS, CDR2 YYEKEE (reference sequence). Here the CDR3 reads CASSLGTGQTIF. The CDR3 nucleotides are TGTGCCAGCAGCTTGGGTACGGGACAAACGATCTTT.

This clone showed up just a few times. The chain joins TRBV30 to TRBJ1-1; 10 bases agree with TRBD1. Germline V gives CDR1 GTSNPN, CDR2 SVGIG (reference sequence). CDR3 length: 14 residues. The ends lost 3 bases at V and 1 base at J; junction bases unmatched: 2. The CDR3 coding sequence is TGTGCCTGGAGGGGACAGGGGAAGAACACTGAAGCTTTCTTT. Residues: CAWRGQGKNTEAFF.